The entry that follows covers one T cell receptor (beta chain) sequence. Its matching antigen is unknown. CDR3 length: 15 residues. V dropped 0 bases and J dropped 3 bases, with 12 bases sitting between them. Per germline, CDR1 SGHRS and CDR2 YFSETQ. This specimen belongs to a study of T cells in Graves' hyperthyroidism and ophthalmopathy. RNA transcripts served as the template for amplifying TCR beta CDR3 regions. The TCR CDR3 first-round RT-PCR relied on the HTBI primer set. TCRdb reprocessed the multiplex PCR reads with MiXCR, giving one entry per CDR3 protein. The sample consists of more than 550,000 distinct CDR3 sequences, roughly a sixth of them appearing once. Extraction of PBMCs used roughly 9.3 ml of fresh peripheral blood. Overall study findings and caveats: Most expanded thyroid clonotypes above 0.001 recurred in blood. In validation, the model predicted ophthalmopathy. These predictions came a median roughly six months before onset.

Sequences were obtained from blood. This receptor was obtained from a woman in her forties or fifties with Graves' hyperthyroidism that later progressed to Graves' ophthalmopathy. This chain joins TRBV5-1 and TRBJ1-1; D is perhaps TRBD1 (6 bases). CDR3 residues: CASSLEGGQDTEAFF. The CDR3 DNA sequence: TGCGCCAGCAGCTTGGAGGGGGGGCAGGACACTGAAGCTTTCTTT.